Listed here are 22 T cell receptor beta chains from one sample, sequenced in a study of T cells and copy number aberrations in small-cell lung cancer. Sequencing used immunoSEQ multiplex PCR; TCRdb keeps in-frame clones, though not all of them. In the table there are under 8,000 clones, 65% to 85% of which are singletons. Sequencing input: normal tissue next to the tumor. The receptors derive from a woman in her seventies with small cell lung cancer. Some clones in this sample may be carry-over from other donors' samples.

V gene TRBV6-6 combines with J gene TRBJ1-2; 7 positions match TRBD1. This CDR3 is built from 14 residues. In germline, CDR1 is MNHNY, CDR2 SVGAGI (reference sequence). V gave up 6 bases and J gave up 3 bases; unmatched junction bases: 7. CDR3 nucleotide sequence: TGTGCCAGCAGGAATTATCAGGGGGACTATGGCTACACCTTC. Amino acid sequence: CASRNYQGDYGYTF.

The CDR3 protein is CASSNQGAAFDTQYF. In nucleotides, the CDR3 is TGTGCCAGTAGTAACCAGGGGGCCGCGTTTGATACGCAGTATTTT. The chain joins TRBV19 to TRBJ2-3; TRBD1 matches 8 bases. The CDR3 spans 15 residues. Germline V CDR1 and CDR2: LNHDA, SQIVND (reference sequence). With 4 bases clipped from V and 6 bases from J, the junction kept 9 bases outside the gene matches. Variable domain in full (rest from reference TRBV19 and TRBJ2-3): DGGITQSPKYLFRKEGQNVTLSCEQNLNHDAMYWYRQDPGQGLRLIYYSQIVNDFQKGDIAEGYSVSREKKESFPLTVTSAQKNPTAFYLCASSNQGAAFDTQYFGPGTRLTVL.

This chain uses TRBV13 with TRBJ2-1; TRBD2 might be the D (5 bases). V was cut by 0 bases and J by 8 bases, with 17 bases left in between. Germline V gene lookup returns CDR1 PRHDT and CDR2 FYEKMQ (reference sequence). This CDR3 contains 16 residues. The CDR3, as DNA: TGTGCCAGCAGCTTAGGCTCCCTTCGCAAGAGGGATGAGCAGTTCTTC. It specifies CASSLGSLRKRDEQFF.

The V and J genes are TRBV28 and TRBJ2-7, with 10 bases lining up with TRBD1. V was clipped by 6 bases and J by 4 bases; unmatched bases: 9. This CDR3 contains 15 residues. Germline V CDR1 and CDR2: MDHEN, SYDVKM. The CDR3 coding sequence is TGTGCCAGCAGCGTTAGCGGGACAGGGGTTTACGAGCAGTACTTC. It yields the protein CASSVSGTGVYEQYF.

This sequence joins TRBV6-1 and TRBJ2-7; the D is unclear. With 0 bases removed from V and 8 bases from J, the gap between germline ends came to 17 bases. Germline CDR1 reads MNHNS; CDR2 reads SASEGT. The CDR3 has 15 residues. CDR3 coding DNA: TGTGCCAGCAGTGAAGCCAGCCAGGATGCTACGAAGCAGTACTTC. Translated, it gives CASSEASQDATKQYF.

The chain joins TRBV5-5 to TRBJ2-2; perhaps TRBD1 as D (6 bases). The CDR3 loop spans 20 amino acids. V was shortened by 0 bases and J by 4 bases, with 25 bases between the two germline ends. The germline V gene encodes CDR1 SGHKS and CDR2 YYEKEE (reference sequence). The CDR3 region is CASSLVVVGQGTWGTGELFF. The CDR3 nucleotides read TGTGCCAGCAGCTTGGTGGTCGTGGGGCAGGGGACGTGGGGCACCGGGGAGCTGTTTTTT.

This clone was picked up a small number of times. J is TRBJ1-2 and V is TRBV7-2, with D possibly being TRBD1 (5 bases). Trimming removed 5 bases from V and 8 bases from J, with 18 bases in between. This CDR3 comprises 14 residues. Germline CDR1 SGHTA, CDR2 FQGNSA. This CDR3 reads CASSIMRPGGGYTF. In DNA, the CDR3 is TGTGCCAGCAGCATTATGAGACCGGGGGGGGGCTACACCTTC. Combining the CDR3 with reference TRBV7-2 and TRBJ1-2 gives the whole variable domain GAGVSQSPSNKVTEKGKDVELRCDPISGHTALYWYRQSLGQGLEFLIYFQGNSAPDKSGLPSDRFSAERTGGSVSTLTIQRTQQEDSAVYLCASSIMRPGGGYTFGSGTRLTVV.

The chain uses TRBV5-1 and TRBJ2-1; D is perhaps TRBD1 (6 bases). This CDR3 is 13 amino acids long. From germline, CDR1 is SGHRS and CDR2 YFSETQ. V was cut by 7 bases and J by 6 bases, with 14 bases left in between. The DNA for the CDR3 is TGCGCCAGCGCCAGGGGAAATACCAATGAGCAGTTCTTC. It translates to CASARGNTNEQFF.

The chain uses TRBV21-1 and TRBJ2-5; the table's D call of TRBD1 was not tested on the DNA. TRBV21-1 is annotated as a pseudogene. The CDR3 loop spans 15 amino acids. The CDR3 reads CASSEQGALRETQYF. DNA of the CDR3: TGTGCCAGCAGCGAACAGGGGGCGTTGAGAGAGACCCAGTACTTC.

The CDR3 region has the DNA TGTGCCAGCAGCTTAGCGGGAGTGAGTATCAATGAGCAGTTCTTC. It specifies CASSLAGVSINEQFF. The gene calls are TRBV11-2 and TRBJ2-1; tentatively, D is TRBD2 (6 bases). V was pared by 1 base and J by 6 bases, with 13 bases between. The germline V gene has CDR1 SGHAT and CDR2 FQNNGV. This CDR3 has 15 amino acids.

This chain connects TRBV4-2 to TRBJ2-2, with 8 bases that match TRBD2. J gave up 1 base and V 3 bases, and 10 bases lay outside the gene matches. The CDR3 spans 18 residues. CDR1 and CDR2 from the germline V gene are LGHNA and YNFKEQ. CDR3: CASSHQGATSGNTGELFF. The CDR3 nucleotides are TGTGCCAGCAGCCACCAAGGGGCCACTAGCGGGAACACCGGGGAGCTGTTTTTT.

This clone is termed medium-sized (0.01 to 0.1%). The chain couples TRBV30 to TRBJ2-5; a weak D match, TRBD1 (6 bases). Germline loops: CDR1 GTSNPN, CDR2 SVGIG (reference sequence). The CDR3 consists of 13 residues. Trimming removed 0 bases at V and 7 bases at J, with 12 bases between. Written as DNA, the CDR3 is TGTGCCTGGAGTGTACAGGGTAGTGCGACCCAGTACTTC. Translated, it gives CAWSVQGSATQYF. Full variable domain (outside the CDR3, taken from reference TRBV30 and TRBJ2-5): SQTIHQWPATLVQPVGSPLSLECTVEGTSNPNLYWYRQAAGRGLQLLFYSVGIGQISSEVPQNLSASRPQDRQFILSSKKLLLSDSGFYLCAWSVQGSATQYFGPGTRLLVL.

This clone was recorded only once. DNA for the CDR3: TGTGCCAGCAGCTCGCTAGACCCCGGGATTTCGCAGTATTTT. It yields the protein CASSSLDPGISQYF. The chain carries TRBV5-8 and TRBJ2-3, with TRBD2 as a possible D gene (5 bases). This CDR3 comprises 14 residues. Germline lookup yields CDR1 SGHTS and CDR2 YDEGEE. Deletions cut 3 bases from V and 10 bases from J, with 18 bases between.

The gene calls are TRBV5-1 and TRBJ2-7; D is uncertain. Germline loops: CDR1 SGHRS, CDR2 YFSETQ. V gave up 0 bases and J gave up 7 bases, with 8 bases separating them. The CDR3 consists of 12 residues. Written as DNA, the CDR3 is TGCGCCAGCAGCTTGGGGGATCAGGAGCAGTACTTC. It specifies CASSLGDQEQYF.

Here the CDR3 DNA reads TGCGCCAGCAGCCAGACCGACAGGGCCTACGAGCAGTACTTC. Amino acid sequence: CASSQTDRAYEQYF. V usage is TRBV4-1 and J usage is TRBJ2-7, with 7 bases matching TRBD1. V gave up 3 bases and J gave up 2 bases; unmatched junction bases: 4. Looked up from germline, CDR1 is MGHRA and CDR2 is YSYEKL. This CDR3 contains 14 residues.

This chain links TRBV2 with TRBJ2-7; the match to TRBD2 covers 14 bases. CDR1 SNHLY and CDR2 FYNNEI come from the germline V gene. J lost 5 bases, V lost 6 bases, and 6 bases had no gene match. CDR3 length: 15 residues. CDR3: CASRRTSGRWDEQYF. The CDR3 DNA reads TGTGCCAGCAGGCGGACTAGCGGGAGGTGGGACGAGCAGTACTTC.

The V and J genes are TRBV7-9 and TRBJ2-1, with D perhaps assigned TRBD1 or TRBD2 (6 bases each). Trimming stripped 1 base from V and 3 bases from J, with 16 bases between. Germline V gives CDR1 SEHNR, CDR2 FQNEAQ (reference sequence). The CDR3 is made up of 17 amino acids. DNA for the CDR3: TGTGCCAGCAGCTTAGGGCGCAGACGGGGGCTCTACAATGAGCAGTTCTTC. Translated, it gives CASSLGRRRGLYNEQFF.

The chain links TRBV4-2 to TRBJ2-7; TRBD1 aligns across 8 bases. J was trimmed by 3 bases and V by 0 bases; bases with no gene match: 1. The CDR3 sequence is 14 residues long. Germline values: CDR1 LGHNA, CDR2 YNFKEQ. The CDR3 is CASSQEQGVYEQYF. DNA of the CDR3: TGTGCCAGCAGCCAAGAACAGGGGGTCTACGAGCAGTACTTC.

This clone is medium-sized (0.01 to 0.1%) by share. This chain links TRBV5-6 with TRBJ1-5, with D possibly being TRBD1 (5 bases). The CDR3 totals 14 residues. CDR1 is SGHDT and CDR2 is YYEEEE in the germline V gene. V was trimmed by 1 base and J by 1 base, leaving 6 bases between them. CDR3: CASSLQGSNQPQHF. Written as DNA, the CDR3 is TGTGCCAGCAGCTTGCAGGGAAGCAATCAGCCCCAGCATTTT.

A note on this clone: A far larger clone lies a single base away; this is likely a read error. This CDR3 is also generated by other DNA sequences in the sample. This chain links TRBV30 with TRBJ2-6, with TRBD2 as a possible D gene (5 bases). The CDR3 totals 15 residues. Deletions cut 2 bases from V and 3 bases from J, with 11 bases between. CDR1 and CDR2 from the germline V gene are GTSNPN and SVGIG (reference sequence). The DNA of the CDR3 is TGTGCCTGGAGTAAGGGAGCAGATGGGGCCAACGTCCTGACTTTC. Encoded protein: CAWSKGADGANVLTF.

About this clone itself: Sequence at one end of the junction differs from germline and may be a read error. This chain joins TRBV10-3 and TRBJ2-5; 8 positions match TRBD2. The CDR3 is made up of 14 amino acids. The germline V gene has CDR1 ENHRY and CDR2 SYGVKD. This CDR3 is CVISPGTSQETQYF. As DNA, the CDR3 is TGTGTCATCAGTCCTGGGACTAGCCAAGAGACCCAGTACTTC.

The V and J genes are TRBV5-1 and TRBJ2-6; D remains unclear. From germline, CDR1 is SGHRS and CDR2 YFSETQ. The CDR3 runs to 15 residues. The ends were cut back, 2 bases at V and 2 bases at J, with 8 bases in the middle. The CDR3 sequence: CASSFGGTGANVLTF. Written as DNA, the CDR3 is TGCGCCAGCAGCTTCGGCGGTACTGGGGCCAACGTCCTGACTTTC.